This T cell receptor (beta chain) was captured in a study of blood T cell repertoires in COVID-19. Here immunoSEQ multiplex PCR was the method, and the copy in TCRdb shows in-frame clones only, minus some. This table has roughly 260,000 clones, approximately 82% appearing once. Germline V gene data show CDR1 as MRHNA and CDR2 as SNTAGT. The V end lost 2 bases, the J end lost 3 bases, and 7 bases lay between the germline ends. The CDR3 sequence is 13 residues long. Material: peripheral blood. This chain joins TRBV6-4 and TRBJ1-2; a possible D gene is TRBD1 (6 bases). The receptor comes from a woman of 80 years or more with active or convalescent COVID-19. The CDR3 loop reads CASSDQGHYGYTF. CDR3 nucleotides: TGTGCCAGCAGTGACCAGGGGCACTATGGCTACACCTTC.